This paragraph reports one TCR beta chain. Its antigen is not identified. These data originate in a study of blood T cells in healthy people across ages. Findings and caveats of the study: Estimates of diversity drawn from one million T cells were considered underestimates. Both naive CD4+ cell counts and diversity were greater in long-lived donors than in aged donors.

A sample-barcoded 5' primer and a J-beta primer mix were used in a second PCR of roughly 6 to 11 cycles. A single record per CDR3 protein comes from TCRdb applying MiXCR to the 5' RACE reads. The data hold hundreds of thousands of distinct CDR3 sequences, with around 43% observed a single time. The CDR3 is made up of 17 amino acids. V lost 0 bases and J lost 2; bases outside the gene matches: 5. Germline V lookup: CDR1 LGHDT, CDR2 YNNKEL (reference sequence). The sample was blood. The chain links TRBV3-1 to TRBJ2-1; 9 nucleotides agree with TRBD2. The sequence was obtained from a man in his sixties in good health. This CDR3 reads CASSQDRASGAYNEQFF. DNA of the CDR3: TGTGCCAGCAGCCAAGATAGGGCTAGCGGGGCCTACAATGAGCAGTTCTTC.